The rows below give T cell receptor beta chains drawn from one sample of a study of blood T cell repertoires in COVID-19. The method was immunoSEQ multiplex PCR; TCRdb's version includes in-frame clones alone and lacks a portion of them. Among just over 350,000 clones listed, over 75% were seen once. The sample comprised PBMCs or T cells enriched from blood (not recorded which). The source is a woman in her thirties who had recovered from COVID-19. The CDR3 runs from the conserved cysteine through the conserved F or W. The order of the fields is D gene, clone size, V gene, J gene, CDR3 protein, CDR3 DNA. The D gene is left open where the match is weak. The listing skips clone size in some rows; elsewhere it reads once, few, many or a size class.

>NA|once|TRBV3-1/TRBV3-2|TRBJ1-2
CASSLGQLYGYTF
TGTGCCAGCAGCCTCGGACAGCTCTATGGCTACACCTTC
>TRBD1|NA|TRBV27|TRBJ1-2
CASRGTGANYGYTF
TGTGCCAGCAGGGGGACAGGAGCTAATTATGGCTACACCTTC
>TRBD1|NA|TRBV9|TRBJ1-2
CASSTGGYGGYTF
TGTGCCAGCAGCACAGGGGGATACGGTGGCTACACCTTC
>NA|NA|TRBV7-2|TRBJ1-2
CASMAGPGNYGYTF
TGTGCCAGCATGGCCGGACCGGGGAACTATGGCTACACCTTC
>TRBD2|few|TRBV13|TRBJ2-2
CASSLGLAGPGELFF
TGTGCCAGCAGCTTGGGACTAGCGGGGCCCGGGGAGCTGTTTTTT
>NA|few|TRBV9|TRBJ1-6
CASRSGGNNSPLHF
TGTGCCTCCCGCTCCGGGGGGAACAATTCACCCCTCCACTTT
>TRBD1|NA|TRBV28|TRBJ1-1
CASSGKGAAVLNTEAFF
TGTGCCAGCAGTGGGAAGGGGGCCGCTGTATTGAACACTGAAGCTTTCTTT
>NA|NA|TRBV27|TRBJ1-2
CASSLEFQGGYGYTF
TGTGCCAGCAGTTTAGAGTTCCAGGGTGGCTATGGCTACACCTTC
>TRBD1|NA|TRBV2|TRBJ1-3
CASTMGQVSGNTIYF
TGTGCCAGCACTATGGGACAGGTCTCTGGAAACACCATATATTTT
>NA|NA|TRBV6-6|TRBJ1-2
CASSYSSGEGYTF
TGTGCCAGCAGTTACTCTTCAGGGGAGGGCTACACCTTC
>TRBD2|NA|TRBV27|TRBJ2-7
CASSPYSPTSGSSYEQYF
TGTGCCAGCAGTCCCTATTCCCCCACTAGCGGGAGCTCCTACGAGCAGTACTTC
>TRBD1|NA|TRBV5-8|TRBJ1-5
CASSLPSGTGGGFGQPQHF
TGTGCCAGCAGCTTGCCATCCGGGACAGGGGGTGGTTTTGGTCAGCCCCAGCATTTT
>TRBD1|NA|TRBV15|TRBJ1-4
CATSRPGGDRKLFF
TGTGCCACCAGCCGCCCGGGTGGGGACAGAAAACTGTTTTTT
>NA|NA|TRBV5-1|TRBJ2-2
CASSLVSGNTGELFF
TGCGCCAGCAGCTTGGTATCAGGGAACACCGGGGAGCTGTTTTTT
>TRBD1|NA|TRBV7-9|TRBJ2-7
CASSSGTGQSEQYF
TGTGCCAGCAGCTCCGGGACAGGGCAAAGCGAGCAGTACTTC
>TRBD1|NA|TRBV5-1|TRBJ2-3
CASSLGTGQDTQYF
TGCGCCAGCAGCCTTGGGACAGGCCAAGATACGCAGTATTTT
>TRBD2|NA|TRBV19|TRBJ2-3
CASSIVLYTSGRADTQYF
TGTGCCAGTAGTATAGTCCTCTATACTAGCGGGAGGGCAGATACGCAGTATTTT
>TRBD2|NA|TRBV7-2|TRBJ2-3
CASSRGGIRTDTQYF
TGTGCCAGCAGCCGCGGGGGGATTAGGACAGATACGCAGTATTTT
>NA|NA|TRBV29-1|TRBJ1-2
CSGSGDGYTF
TGCAGCGGGAGCGGGGATGGCTACACCTTC
>NA|NA|TRBV5-1|TRBJ2-1
CASSLGSGPYNEQFF
TGCGCCAGCAGCCTCGGGAGCGGACCCTACAATGAGCAGTTCTTC
>TRBD1|NA|TRBV28|TRBJ2-7
CASSPAGTAGRGEQYF
TGTGCCAGCAGCCCTGCCGGGACAGCTGGCCGGGGCGAGCAGTACTTC
>TRBD2|NA|TRBV11-2|TRBJ2-7
CASSPMQREVVYEQYF
TGTGCCAGCAGCCCGATGCAGCGGGAGGTAGTCTACGAGCAGTACTTC